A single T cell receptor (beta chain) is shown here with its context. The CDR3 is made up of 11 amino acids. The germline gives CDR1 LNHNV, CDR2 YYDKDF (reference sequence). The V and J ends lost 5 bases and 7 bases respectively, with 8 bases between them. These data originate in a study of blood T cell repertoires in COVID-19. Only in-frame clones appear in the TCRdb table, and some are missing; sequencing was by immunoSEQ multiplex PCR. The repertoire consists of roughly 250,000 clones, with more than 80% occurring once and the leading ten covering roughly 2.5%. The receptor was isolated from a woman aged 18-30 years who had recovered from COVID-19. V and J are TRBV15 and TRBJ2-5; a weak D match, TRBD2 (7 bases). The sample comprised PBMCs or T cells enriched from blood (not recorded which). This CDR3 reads CATSGGATQYF. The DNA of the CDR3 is TGTGCCACCAGCGGGGGGGCGACCCAGTACTTC.